This TCR beta chain was found in a study of Ad26.COV2.S vaccination and SARS-CoV-2 variants. Across the whole study: Participants got Ad26.COV2.S intramuscularly, once or twice 56 days apart. Study-wide findings and caveats: Whether participants received vaccine or placebo, their non-spike TCR breadth was similar. Responses of spike-specific T cells (both CD8+ and CD4+) reportedly showed substantial breadth after vaccination. The TCR-based breadth and depth measures might underestimate overall T cell responses.

Stated treatment: around 19 received Ad26.COV2.S at low or high dose, single or two shots; about 5 received placebo; per-sample allocation not given. Collection of samples fell on day 63 after the first vaccine or placebo injection. As to this clone: What it recognizes is unknown.

V was pared by 3 bases and J by 2 bases, with 5 bases of the junction left unmatched. The CDR3 is 16 residues long. Germline V gene data show CDR1 as LGHDT and CDR2 as YNNKEL (reference sequence). Here immunoSEQ multiplex PCR was the method, and the copy in TCRdb shows in-frame clones only, minus some. The profile shows some 290,000 clones, around four fifths of them singletons. The V call is TRBV3-1 (or the pseudogene TRBV3-2), the J call TRBJ2-3, with TRBD2 identical over 10 bases. The source material was peripheral blood, sampled in a trial of Ad26.COV2.S vaccine versus placebo. This sequence was found in a person aged 18-65 years who received the Ad26.COV2.S COVID-19 vaccine or a placebo. CDR3 sequence: CASSQRGLALTDTQYF. CDR3 nucleotide sequence: TGTGCCAGCAGCCAGAGGGGACTAGCGCTCACAGATACGCAGTATTTT.